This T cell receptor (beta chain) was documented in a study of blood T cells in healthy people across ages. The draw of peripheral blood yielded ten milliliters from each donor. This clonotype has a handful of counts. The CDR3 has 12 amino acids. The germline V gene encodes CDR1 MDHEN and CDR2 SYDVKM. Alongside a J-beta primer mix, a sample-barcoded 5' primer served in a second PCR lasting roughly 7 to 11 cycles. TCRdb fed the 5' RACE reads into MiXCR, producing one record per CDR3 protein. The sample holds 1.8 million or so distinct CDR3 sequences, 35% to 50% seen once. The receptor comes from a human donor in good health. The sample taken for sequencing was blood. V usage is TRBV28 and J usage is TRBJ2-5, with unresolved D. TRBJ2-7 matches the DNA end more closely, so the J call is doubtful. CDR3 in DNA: TGTGCCAGCAGTGTATTGATGAACGAGCAGTACTTC. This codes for CASSVLMNEQYF.